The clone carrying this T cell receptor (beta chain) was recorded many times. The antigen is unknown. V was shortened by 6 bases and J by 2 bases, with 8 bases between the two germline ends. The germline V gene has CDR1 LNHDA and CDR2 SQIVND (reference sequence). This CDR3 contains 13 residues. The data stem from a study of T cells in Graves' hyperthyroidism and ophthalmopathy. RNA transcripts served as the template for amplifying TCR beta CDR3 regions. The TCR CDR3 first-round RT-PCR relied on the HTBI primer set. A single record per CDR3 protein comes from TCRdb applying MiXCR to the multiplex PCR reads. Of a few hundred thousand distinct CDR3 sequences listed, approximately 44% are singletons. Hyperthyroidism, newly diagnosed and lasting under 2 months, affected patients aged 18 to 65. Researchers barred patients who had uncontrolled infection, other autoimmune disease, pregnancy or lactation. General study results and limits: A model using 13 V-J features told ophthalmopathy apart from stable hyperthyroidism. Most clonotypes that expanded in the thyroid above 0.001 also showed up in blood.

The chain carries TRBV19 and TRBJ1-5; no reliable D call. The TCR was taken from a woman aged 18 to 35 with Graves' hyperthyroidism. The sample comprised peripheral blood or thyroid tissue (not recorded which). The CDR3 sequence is CASRRDRNQPQHF. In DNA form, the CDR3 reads TGTGCCAGTAGGCGGGATCGCAATCAGCCCCAGCATTTT.